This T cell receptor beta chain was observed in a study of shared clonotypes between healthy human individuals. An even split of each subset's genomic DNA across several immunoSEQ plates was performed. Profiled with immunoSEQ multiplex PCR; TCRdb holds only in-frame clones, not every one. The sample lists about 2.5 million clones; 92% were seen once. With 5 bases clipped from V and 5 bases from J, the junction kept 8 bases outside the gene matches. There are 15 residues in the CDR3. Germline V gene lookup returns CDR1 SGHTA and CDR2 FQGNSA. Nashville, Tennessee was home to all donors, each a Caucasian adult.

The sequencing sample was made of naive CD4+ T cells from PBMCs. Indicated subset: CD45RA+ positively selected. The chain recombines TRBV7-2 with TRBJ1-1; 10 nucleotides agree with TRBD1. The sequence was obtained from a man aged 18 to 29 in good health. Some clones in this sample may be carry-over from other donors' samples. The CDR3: CASSPMTGGRTEAFF. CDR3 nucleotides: TGTGCCAGCAGCCCAATGACAGGGGGCCGAACTGAAGCTTTCTTT. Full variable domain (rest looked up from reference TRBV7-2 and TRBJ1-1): GAGVSQSPSNKVTEKGKDVELRCDPISGHTALYWYRQSLGQGLEFLIYFQGNSAPDKSGLPSDRFSAERTGGSVSTLTIQRTQQEDSAVYLCASSPMTGGRTEAFFGQGTRLTVV.